The 7 T cell receptor beta chains given below trace back to one sample, sequenced in a study of beta chain features in type 1 diabetes. Study-wide results and caveats: Researchers report that Type 1 diabetes patients had moderately but significantly shorter TCRB CDR3s across all four CD4+ subsets.

The antigens for these receptors are not known. cDNA synthesis used the whole RNA isolate, giving expressed TCRB sequences. Profiling relied on immunoSEQ multiplex PCR, and the TCRdb table lists in-frame clones only, not all of them. The table lists around 710,000 clones, roughly an eighth of them singletons. Sequenced sample: naive CD4+ T cells from blood. The receptors stem from a young man with type 1 diabetes.

The genes are TRBV12-5 and TRBJ2-7, with D tentatively TRBD2 (5 bases). There are 14 residues in the CDR3. The germline V gene encodes CDR1 LGHNT and CDR2 FRNRAP. Trimming cost V 6 bases and J 1 base, with 13 bases left between them. The CDR3 reads CASGQSGISYEQYF. As DNA, the CDR3 is TGTGCTAGTGGCCAGAGCGGTATATCCTACGAGCAGTACTTC.

CDR3 protein: CASRGGNTGELFF. The CDR3 DNA is TGTGCCAGCAGGGGTGGGAACACCGGGGAGCTGTTTTTT. The V call is TRBV5-6, the J call TRBJ2-2; D is ambiguous. The germline gives CDR1 SGHDT, CDR2 YYEEEE. V gave up 5 bases and J gave up 1 base, with 6 bases separating them. The CDR3 spans 13 residues.

This clone was picked up a small number of times. The rearrangement joins TRBV5-1 to TRBJ2-7, with TRBD1 identical over 10 bases. Germline V gives CDR1 SGHRS, CDR2 YFSETQ. This CDR3 comprises 16 residues. V was pared by 1 base and J by 3 bases, with 7 bases of the junction left unmatched. CDR3 loop: CASSLKDRGQFYEQYF. CDR3 in DNA: TGCGCCAGCAGCTTGAAAGACAGGGGGCAGTTCTACGAGCAGTACTTC. The whole variable domain, filled in from reference TRBV5-1 and TRBJ2-7, reads KAGVTQTPRYLIKTRGQQVTLSCSPISGHRSVSWYQQTPGQGLQFLFEYFSETQRNKGNFPGRFSGRQFSNSRSEMNVSTLELGDSALYLCASSLKDRGQFYEQYFGPGTRLTVT.

The chain couples TRBV25-1 to TRBJ2-6; possibly TRBD2 for D (5 bases). The CDR3 loop spans 15 amino acids. Germline lookup yields CDR1 MGHDK and CDR2 SYGVNS. Trimming removed 1 base from V and 4 bases from J, with 8 bases in between. CDR3 residues: CASSESRAGANVLTF. The CDR3 nucleotides are TGTGCCAGCAGTGAATCGAGGGCCGGGGCCAACGTCCTGACTTTC.

This clone was observed a few times. This chain uses TRBV9 with TRBJ1-4; possibly TRBD1 for D (6 bases). This CDR3 comprises 15 residues. Germline CDR1 and CDR2: SGDLS and YYNGEE. The V and J ends lost 3 bases and 3 bases respectively, with 12 bases between them. As DNA, the CDR3 is TGTGCCAGCAGCGCAACAGGGCGGCCTAATGAAAAACTGTTTTTT. This gives the protein CASSATGRPNEKLFF.

This clone was recorded a few times. The gene calls are TRBV7-2 and TRBJ2-5; possible D gene TRBD1, 5 bases. Germline loops: CDR1 SGHTA, CDR2 FQGNSA. Between the trimmed V and J ends, which lost 5 bases and 1 base, there was a span of 17 bases. This CDR3 is 16 amino acids long. The CDR3 sequence: CASSEDKTAIQETQYF. Written as DNA, the CDR3 is TGTGCCAGCAGCGAGGACAAAACAGCTATCCAAGAGACCCAGTACTTC.

The rearrangement uses TRBV29-1 and TRBJ1-4; perhaps TRBD1 as D (6 bases). There are 13 residues in the CDR3. Germline loops: CDR1 SQVTM, CDR2 ANQGSEA. V shed 7 bases and J shed 3 bases, with 12 bases lying between them. The CDR3 DNA sequence: TGCAGCGCACAGGGAGGAGCTAATGAAAAACTGTTTTTT. Protein sequence: CSAQGGANEKLFF.